This T cell receptor beta chain comes out of a study of cytomegalovirus exposure and HLA in healthy donors. Looking at the study overall: Counted in an early data release were roughly 87 million unique TCRs from HLA-typed donors.

The CDR3 runs to 13 residues. Germline values: CDR1 MNHNS, CDR2 SASEGT. With V trimmed by 6 bases and J by 7 bases, 8 bases remained unmatched. PCR primers comprised 60 Vbeta and 13 Jbeta primers. Produced via immunoSEQ multiplex PCR; TCRdb's table is partial and in-frame only. The sample has more than 90,000 clones, just under 70% seen once. The TCR sequence derives from a man aged 45-65 years in good health and CMV-seronegative. V usage is TRBV6-1 and J usage is TRBJ1-2, with TRBD1 identical over 7 bases. The sample comprised PBMCs. CDR3 nucleotides: TGTGCCAGCAGGGTTACAGGGGTGGGTGGCTACACCTTC. This encodes CASRVTGVGGYTF.